This T cell receptor (beta chain) stems from a study of regulatory T cells in long-lasting Graves disease. V lost 5 bases and J lost 5, with 13 bases in between. This CDR3 has 13 residues. Germline loops: CDR1 LNHNV, CDR2 YYDKDF (reference sequence). Notes on the study in general: Accuracy might have suffered from few samples.

Specified time point: newly diagnosed GD, antithyroid drugs for less than 3 months. There was RNA extracted from PBMCs, and the TCR library was made from it. This clonotype was observed at least ten times. Its antigen is currently unknown. Building of the TCR beta libraries involved iRepertoire HTBI primers and Arm-PCR of CDR3 regions. TCRdb re-called the multiplex PCR reads with MiXCR, one entry per CDR3 protein. This sample has about 350,000 distinct CDR3 sequences, with roughly 16% found just once. The data also belong to a second study, concerning T cells in Graves' hyperthyroidism and ophthalmopathy. That paper states: Most thyroid clonotypes with frequency above 0.001 were detected in blood.

The rearrangement uses TRBV15 and TRBJ2-7, with a tentative D call TRBD1 (5 bases). Sequencing used peripheral blood mononuclear cells (PBMCs), obtained at new diagnosis, from a patient treated with antithyroid drugs. The clonotype comes from a woman between 18 and 29 years old with Graves disease. The CDR3 DNA follows: TGTGCCACCAGCCGTCAGGGTGGCGACGAGCAGTACTTC. Translation gives CATSRQGGDEQYF.